A single sample is the source of the 14 T cell receptor beta chains below, sequenced in a study of control samples from healthy donors and cancer patients. The table came from immunoSEQ multiplex PCR; TCRdb's copy has only in-frame clones and leaves some out. The repertoire holds about 49,000 clones, with roughly 92% as singletons. The sample consisted of PBMCs. These receptors were obtained from a man younger than 40 with colorectal cancer.

As regards this clone: This sample includes further DNA sequences coding for the same CDR3. This sequence joins TRBV30 and TRBJ1-1; D is undetermined. The CDR3 has 13 residues. V shed 0 bases and J shed 5 bases, with 10 bases lying between them. In germline, CDR1 is GTSNPN, CDR2 SVGIG (reference sequence). The CDR3 DNA is TGTGCCTGGAGTGTCTCAAGAGGTACTGAAGCTTTCTTT. Protein sequence: CAWSVSRGTEAFF.

The J gene is TRBJ2-2, the V gene TRBV24-1; D is unresolved. This CDR3 region has 13 residues. The V gene's germline CDR1 is KGHDR and CDR2 SFDVKD. V was trimmed by 6 bases and J by 4 bases, leaving 8 bases between them. CDR3 DNA: TGTGCCACCAGTTGGTCTGGCACCGGGGAGCTGTTTTTT. Translated: CATSWSGTGELFF.

The rearrangement joins TRBV6-1 to TRBJ2-3, with 13 bases lining up with TRBD2. J gave up 5 bases and V 3 bases, and 8 bases lay outside the gene matches. Germline values: CDR1 MNHNS, CDR2 SASEGT. The CDR3 contains 17 residues. CDR3 in amino acids: CASSDQLAGGPGDTQYF. CDR3 nucleotide sequence: TGTGCCAGCAGTGATCAACTAGCGGGGGGGCCGGGAGATACGCAGTATTTT.

The gene calls are TRBV5-6 and TRBJ1-5; D might be TRBD1 (6 bases). The CDR3 length is 18 residues. Per germline, CDR1 SGHDT and CDR2 YYEEEE. The V gene lost 4 bases and the J gene lost 1 base, with 21 bases spanning the gap. The CDR3 here is CASSLRRGVTGSNQPQHF. The CDR3 coding sequence is TGTGCCAGCAGCCTCCGGAGGGGTGTCACAGGGAGCAATCAGCCCCAGCATTTT. Using reference TRBV5-6 and TRBJ1-5 for the parts outside the CDR3, the full variable domain is DAGVTQSPTHLIKTRGQQVTLRCSPKSGHDTVSWYQQALGQGPQFIFQYYEEEERQRGNFPDRFSGHQFPNYSSELNVNALLLGDSALYLCASSLRRGVTGSNQPQHFGDGTRLSIL.

The rearrangement uses TRBV11-2 and TRBJ2-2; no clear D gene. CDR3 size: 13 residues. Germline-derived CDR1 and CDR2 are SGHAT and FQNNGV. V gave up 1 base and J gave up 7 bases, with 7 bases separating them. In DNA, the CDR3 is TGTGCCAGCAGCTTAGGGCGGCACGGGGAGCTGTTTTTT. It yields the protein CASSLGRHGELFF.

V is TRBV19 and J is TRBJ1-3; 8 positions agree with TRBD1. With V trimmed by 11 bases and J by 0 bases, 6 bases remained unmatched. Germline loops: CDR1 LNHDA, CDR2 SQIVND (reference sequence). This CDR3 is built from 14 residues. CDR3 residues: CASRTGSSGNTIYF. Here the CDR3 DNA reads TGTGCCTCCCGGACAGGGTCCTCTGGAAACACCATATATTTT.

The chain recombines TRBV24-1 with TRBJ2-3; maybe TRBD1 (5 bases). The CDR3 contains 15 residues. Trimming stripped 4 bases from V and 6 bases from J, with 16 bases between. Germline values: CDR1 KGHDR, CDR2 SFDVKD. The CDR3: CATSESGLGRDTQYF. As DNA, the CDR3 is TGTGCCACCAGTGAGTCAGGGTTGGGGCGTGATACGCAGTATTTT.

The rearrangement joins TRBV27 to TRBJ1-1; D might be TRBD1 (6 bases). Germline V lookup: CDR1 MNHEY, CDR2 SMNVEV (reference sequence). Between the trimmed V and J ends, which lost 6 bases and 1 base, there was a span of 9 bases. The CDR3 is made up of 13 amino acids. CDR3 nucleotide sequence: TGTGCCAGCAGCCGGACAGCGAACACTGAAGCTTTCTTT. Translated, it gives CASSRTANTEAFF.

The J gene is TRBJ2-3, the V gene TRBV3-1 (or the pseudogene TRBV3-2); 8 positions match TRBD2. With 2 bases clipped from V and 0 bases from J, the junction kept 13 bases outside the gene matches. CDR3 length equals 19 residues. Germline V gene data show CDR1 as LGHDT and CDR2 as YNNKEL (reference sequence). CDR3 DNA sequence: TGTGCCAGCAGCCAACGAAAGGCGGGGGGCCTCTCAAGCACAGATACGCAGTATTTT. It encodes CASSQRKAGGLSSTDTQYF.

Only a few counts were recorded for this clone. This chain uses TRBV11-2 with TRBJ2-1, with 7 bases identical to TRBD2. Per germline, CDR1 SGHAT and CDR2 FQNNGV. With 4 bases clipped from V and 5 bases from J, the junction kept 5 bases outside the gene matches. This CDR3 comprises 14 residues. CDR3: CASSWGRAHNEQFF. DNA for the CDR3: TGTGCCAGCAGCTGGGGGAGGGCGCACAATGAGCAGTTCTTC.

The J gene is TRBJ1-2, the V gene TRBV19, with unresolved D. Germline V gives CDR1 LNHDA, CDR2 SQIVND (reference sequence). The CDR3 length is 14 residues. V lost 6 bases and J lost 8, with 19 bases in between. The CDR3 spells CASSQWVIERGYTF. Written as DNA, the CDR3 is TGTGCCAGTAGCCAATGGGTAATCGAGAGGGGCTACACCTTC. The entire variable domain, with the rest obtained from reference TRBV19 and TRBJ1-2, is as follows: DGGITQSPKYLFRKEGQNVTLSCEQNLNHDAMYWYRQDPGQGLRLIYYSQIVNDFQKGDIAEGYSVSREKKESFPLTVTSAQKNPTAFYLCASSQWVIERGYTFGSGTRLTVV.

J is TRBJ1-5 and V is TRBV29-1, with D uncertain. Germline V gene sequence: CDR1 SQVTM, CDR2 ANQGSEA. CDR3 size: 14 residues. The germline V and J ends were trimmed by 6 bases and 2 bases, with 14 bases remaining between them. The CDR3 spells CSVWTGSGNQPQHF. In nucleotides, the CDR3 is TGCAGCGTGTGGACCGGTTCAGGCAATCAGCCCCAGCATTTT.

The chain recombines TRBV5-5 with TRBJ2-1; 12 bases match TRBD1. V trimming: 4 bases; J trimming: 6 bases; junction bases outside the gene matches: 11. Germline CDR1 SGHKS, CDR2 YYEKEE (reference sequence). The CDR3 covers 17 residues. CDR3 in amino acids: CASSRGTGGVGSNEQFF. The CDR3 nucleotides read TGTGCCAGCAGCCGCGGGACAGGGGGCGTAGGCAGCAATGAGCAGTTCTTC.

The rearrangement uses TRBV3-1 (or the pseudogene TRBV3-2) and TRBJ1-1; D gene uncertain. The V end lost 0 bases, the J end lost 4 bases, and 6 bases lay between the germline ends. CDR1 and CDR2 (germline): LGHDT, YNNKEL (reference sequence). The CDR3 contains 13 residues. The CDR3 DNA reads as TGTGCCAGCAGCCAAGACGGGATCACTGAAGCTTTCTTT. Protein product: CASSQDGITEAFF.